This TCR beta chain derives from a study of CD8 T cells in Susac syndrome (dated by TCRdb to between 2017 and 2020). For the study in its entirety: Of the Susac syndrome patients who were sequenced, roughly 8 were in clinical remission while more than five had clinically active disease. The clonality of the CD8+ T cell repertoire was compared across about a dozen healthy donors, some 14 Susac syndrome patients and around 16 multiple sclerosis patients. Repertoire sequencing was used to test whether CD8+ T cell activation and differentiation in Susac syndrome was antigen driven. Susac syndrome patients were therapy-naive, on corticosteroids (some also receiving IVIg), or on IVIg alone at blood withdrawal.

From the germline V gene (reference sequence), CDR1 is GTSNPN and CDR2 is SVGIG. The germline ends are 11 bases apart after V is trimmed by 1 base and J by 4 bases. Its CDR3 holds 13 amino acids, cysteine through phenylalanine. Just the 39-base CDR3 DNA is kept, in frame starting at base 1. Peripheral blood CD8+ and CD4+ T cells from healthy donors, Susac syndrome patients and multiple sclerosis patients were profiled by high-throughput TCR beta sequencing. The Susac syndrome patients fulfilled recently defined diagnostic criteria for either definite or probable disease. Bulk CD8+ and CD4+ T cells were purified by magnetic negative isolation, whereas CD8+ TEMRA cells were enriched by FACS. Blood was collected in EDTA tubes and processed within 24 hours, with PBMCs isolated through density gradient centrifugation. PBMCs intended for TCR sequencing were frozen in liquid nitrogen and were later thawed in a 37 degrees C water bath. The sorted or isolated CD4+, CD8+ and CD8+ TEMRA cells reached a purity of at least 90%.

As concerns this clonotype: Its recognized antigen is unknown. Base qualities are not at hand, and no much larger clone is one base apart.

Points the paper makes about the study in general: The TCR sequencing and HLA analysis was acknowledged to have included a relatively small number of individuals. In the total CD8+ and CD8+ TEMRA repertoires, sixteen and five Susac-specific public clones, respectively, were identified. Clonal expansion was observed in Susac syndrome CD8+ repertoires, with the highest expansion in CD8+ TEMRA cells and greater expansion in clinically active than in remitting patients.

RNA was extracted with the RNeasy kit and roughly 0.5 to 1 ug was reverse transcribed using random hexamers. TCR beta CDR3 regions were amplified with the immunoSEQ multiplex PCR assay covering 54 Vbeta and 13 Jbeta segments. Bias from PCR amplification was corrected by using a synthetic template baseline for primer optimization and for computational correction. The published analysis was carried out like this. Reads were annotated to V, D and J genes according to IMGT and were analyzed with immunoSEQ Analyzer, with only productive sequences retained. To calculate clonality, Shannon entropy was normalized by log2 of the number of productive unique sequences and then subtracted from one. For each patient and control, public and private clones were evaluated among the 100 most prevalent clones. Susac-specific clones were defined as absent from healthy and MS cohorts, approximately 1,000 published viral clones and other ImmuneACCESS disease sequences. The raw public reads went through TCRdb reprocessing: fastp at Q25, MiXCR clone calling, in-frame beta chains kept. Every distinct CDR3 protein forms one entry, paired with its most common genes and DNA. TCRdb, not the authors, supplied the V and J calls. The sample table contains 75,000 or so distinct CDR3 sequences; only one count was recorded for over 85% of them. The ten biggest clones cover 0.85% to 1% of the sample.

The sequenced material came from CD8+ T cells from PBMCs. The clonotype was recovered from a human donor with Susac syndrome. The sequence is built from TRBV30 and TRBJ2-7, and the D gene may be TRBD1, 6 bases matching. The DNA sequence is given as TGTGCCTGGAGTGGGTTACAGGGATACGAGCAGTACTTC. It translates as CAWSGLQGYEQYF.